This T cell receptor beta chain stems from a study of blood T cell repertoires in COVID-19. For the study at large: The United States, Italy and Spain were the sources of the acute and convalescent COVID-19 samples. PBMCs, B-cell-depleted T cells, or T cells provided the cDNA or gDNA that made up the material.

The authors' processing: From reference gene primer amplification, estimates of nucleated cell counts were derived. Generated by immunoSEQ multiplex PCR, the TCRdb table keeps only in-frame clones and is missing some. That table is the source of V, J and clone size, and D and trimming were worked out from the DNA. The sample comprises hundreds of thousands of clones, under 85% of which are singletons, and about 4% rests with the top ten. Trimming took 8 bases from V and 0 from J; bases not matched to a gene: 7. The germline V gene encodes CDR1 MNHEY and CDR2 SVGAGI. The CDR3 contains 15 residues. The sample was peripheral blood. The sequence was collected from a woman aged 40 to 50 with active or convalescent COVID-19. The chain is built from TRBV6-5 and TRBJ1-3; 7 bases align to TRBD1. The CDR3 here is CASARGLPSGNTIYF. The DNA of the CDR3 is TGTGCCAGCGCAAGGGGGCTCCCCTCTGGAAACACCATATATTTT.